A selection of T cell receptor beta chains follows, all from one sample in a study of cytomegalovirus exposure and HLA in healthy donors. Sequencing used immunoSEQ multiplex PCR; TCRdb keeps in-frame clones, though not all of them. The data contain about 150,000 clones, 79% of them seen just once; the ten biggest clones take up roughly 7.7%. The material sequenced was PBMCs. The receptors derive from a man in his thirties or forties in good health and CMV-seropositive. Each CDR3 is given with its conserved first and last residue. D genes are given only for firm matches. Some rows have no size entry. The others give once, few or many, or a class for an expanded clone.

j_gene: TRBJ1-1; d_gene: .; v_gene: TRBV6-1; abundance: few; CDR3nt: TGTGCCAGCAGTCCCCAGACAGGGAACACTGAAGCTTTCTTT; CDR3aa: CASSPQTGNTEAFF
j_gene: TRBJ2-6; d_gene: TRBD2; v_gene: TRBV28; abundance: .; CDR3nt: TGTGCCAGCAGTTCGGGGGGGGCGCGTATTTCTGGGGCCAACGTCCTGACTTTC; CDR3aa: CASSSGGARISGANVLTF
j_gene: TRBJ1-2; d_gene: .; v_gene: TRBV11-3; abundance: .; CDR3nt: TGTGCCAGCAGCTTCCGGGCTCAGGGAAGGGACTATGGCTACACCTTC; CDR3aa: CASSFRAQGRDYGYTF
j_gene: TRBJ1-1; d_gene: .; v_gene: TRBV5-6; abundance: .; CDR3nt: TGTGCCAGCAGCTTGGCCGGGGGGGATGGTACTGAAGCTTTCTTT; CDR3aa: CASSLAGGDGTEAFF
j_gene: TRBJ1-6; d_gene: .; v_gene: TRBV28; abundance: once; CDR3nt: TGTGCCAGCAGCCCAGGGATCTATAATTCACCCCTCCACTTT; CDR3aa: CASSPGIYNSPLHF
j_gene: TRBJ2-3; d_gene: .; v_gene: TRBV9; abundance: .; CDR3nt: TGTGCCAGCAGCGCTGATTCCGGGAGCACAGATACGCAGTATTTT; CDR3aa: CASSADSGSTDTQYF
j_gene: TRBJ2-2; d_gene: .; v_gene: TRBV5-1; abundance: .; CDR3nt: TGCGCCAGCAGCTTGGCCAGGCTAGGGGAGCTGTTTTTT; CDR3aa: CASSLARLGELFF
j_gene: TRBJ2-3; d_gene: TRBD1; v_gene: TRBV29-1; abundance: once; CDR3nt: TGCAGCGTGACTGCAGGGGGCGGGTCTAATACAGATACGCAGTATTTT; CDR3aa: CSVTAGGGSNTDTQYF
j_gene: TRBJ2-3; d_gene: .; v_gene: TRBV5-1; abundance: .; CDR3nt: TGCGCCAGCAGCTTACCTCGGGTGGCAGATACGCAGTATTTT; CDR3aa: CASSLPRVADTQYF
j_gene: TRBJ1-5; d_gene: .; v_gene: TRBV28; abundance: .; CDR3nt: TGTGCCAGCAGCCCTATCGGGCCCCCAACGGGACAGCCCCAGCATTTT; CDR3aa: CASSPIGPPTGQPQHF
j_gene: TRBJ2-1; d_gene: .; v_gene: TRBV13; abundance: .; CDR3nt: TGTGCCAGCAGCTTCGGACAGCTGACCTACAATGAGCAGTTCTTC; CDR3aa: CASSFGQLTYNEQFF
j_gene: TRBJ2-1; d_gene: TRBD1; v_gene: TRBV15; abundance: .; CDR3nt: TGTGCCACCAGAATCTTACAGGGGACGGAATACAATGAGCAGTTCTTC; CDR3aa: CATRILQGTEYNEQFF
j_gene: TRBJ2-7; d_gene: .; v_gene: TRBV7-2; abundance: .; CDR3nt: TGTGCCAGCAGCCCCCCGCCCTCCCGGGACGAGCAGTACTTC; CDR3aa: CASSPPPSRDEQYF
j_gene: TRBJ2-7; d_gene: TRBD1; v_gene: TRBV9; abundance: .; CDR3nt: TGTGCCAGCAGCATTTCCGGGACAGGGGAGTCCTACGAGCAGTACTTC; CDR3aa: CASSISGTGESYEQYF
j_gene: TRBJ2-7; d_gene: .; v_gene: TRBV10-3; abundance: .; CDR3nt: TGTGCCATCAGTGTAGGAGGGGCCTACGAGCAGTACTTC; CDR3aa: CAISVGGAYEQYF
j_gene: TRBJ1-2; d_gene: TRBD1; v_gene: TRBV12-5; abundance: .; CDR3nt: TGTGCTAGTGGTTTAGAGGACAGGGGCCATGGCTACACCTTC; CDR3aa: CASGLEDRGHGYTF